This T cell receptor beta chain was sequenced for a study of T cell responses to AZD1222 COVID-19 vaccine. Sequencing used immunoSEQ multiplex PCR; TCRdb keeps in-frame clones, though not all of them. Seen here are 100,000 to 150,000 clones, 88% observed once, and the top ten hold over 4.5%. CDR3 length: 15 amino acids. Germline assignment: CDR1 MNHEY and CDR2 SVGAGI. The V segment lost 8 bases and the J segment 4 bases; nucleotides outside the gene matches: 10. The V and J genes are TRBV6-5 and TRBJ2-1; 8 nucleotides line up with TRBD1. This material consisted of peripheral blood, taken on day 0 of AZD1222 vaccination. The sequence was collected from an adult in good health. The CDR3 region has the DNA TGTGCCAGCGGGCACCGGGACAGGAGTTACAATGAGCAGTTCTTC. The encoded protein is CASGHRDRSYNEQFF.